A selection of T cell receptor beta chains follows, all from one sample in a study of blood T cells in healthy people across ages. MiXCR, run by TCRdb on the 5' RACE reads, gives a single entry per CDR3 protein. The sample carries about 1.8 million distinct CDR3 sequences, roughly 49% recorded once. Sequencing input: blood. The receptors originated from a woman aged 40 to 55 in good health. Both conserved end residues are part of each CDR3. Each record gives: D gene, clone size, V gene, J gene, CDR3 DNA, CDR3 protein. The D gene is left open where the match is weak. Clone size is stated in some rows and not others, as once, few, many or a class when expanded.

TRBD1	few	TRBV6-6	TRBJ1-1	TGTGCCAGCAGGAGCCGGGACAGGATAATAGGATGGACTGAAGCTTTCTTT	CASRSRDRIIGWTEAFF
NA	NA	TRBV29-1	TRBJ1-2	TGCAGCGTCAGTGGCCAACAAGCTAACTATGGCTACACCTTC	CSVSGQQANYGYTF
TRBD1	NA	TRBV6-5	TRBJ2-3	TGTGCCAGCAGTTACTCCGGGACAGGGCGCACAGATACGCAGTATTTT	CASSYSGTGRTDTQYF
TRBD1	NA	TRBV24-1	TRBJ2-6	TGTGCCACCAGTGACCCTACCGGGACAGGGGTCGGGGCCAACGTCCTGACTTTC	CATSDPTGTGVGANVLTF
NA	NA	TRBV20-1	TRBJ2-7	TGCAGTGCTAGGCGCTCCAGACTGAGCGGATTAAACAATGAGCAGTACTTC	CSARRSRLSGLNNEQYF
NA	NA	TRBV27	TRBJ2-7	TGTGCCAGCAGTTTGACCAGGGATTTCGGCCCCTACGAGCAGTACTTC	CASSLTRDFGPYEQYF
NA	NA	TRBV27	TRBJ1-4	TGTGCCAGCAGTTCGCAGGGGATTGCAACTAATGAAAAACTGTTTTTT	CASSSQGIATNEKLFF
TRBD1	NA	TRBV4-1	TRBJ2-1	TGCGCCAGCAGCCTCCTCACAGGGGAAGATGAGCAGTTCTTC	CASSLLTGEDEQFF
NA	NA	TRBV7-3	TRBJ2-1	TGTGCCAGCAGCTTATATGTGGGAGAGCAGTTCTTC	CASSLYVGEQFF
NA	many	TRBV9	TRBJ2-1	TGTGCCAGCAGCGTAGGACAGTACAATGAGCAGTTCTTC	CASSVGQYNEQFF
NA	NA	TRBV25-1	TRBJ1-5	TGTGCCAGCAGTGGCGGAAACAATCAGCCCCAGCATTTT	CASSGGNNQPQHF
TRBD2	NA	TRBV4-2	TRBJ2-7	TGTGCCAGCAGCCAAACCGGGACTAGTAAGTCTTACGAGCAGTACTTC	CASSQTGTSKSYEQYF
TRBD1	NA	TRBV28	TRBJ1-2	TGTGCCAGCAGCACCGGACAGGGTATCCACTATGGCTACACCTTC	CASSTGQGIHYGYTF
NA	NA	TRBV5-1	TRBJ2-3	TGCGCCAGCGGGGAGACTAGGAGACCAGATACGCAGTATTTT	CASGETRRPDTQYF
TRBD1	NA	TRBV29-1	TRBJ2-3	TGCAGCGTTGGAATATTCCGCGGAGGGACAGGGAGCACAGATACGCAGTATTTT	CSVGIFRGGTGSTDTQYF
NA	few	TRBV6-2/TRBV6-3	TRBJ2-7	TGTGCCAGCAGATCCGGGCGGGGCTCCTACGAGCAGTACTTC	CASRSGRGSYEQYF
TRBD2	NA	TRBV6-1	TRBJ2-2	TGTGCCAGCAGTATGTTAAGCGGGGGGAACACCGGGGAGCTGTTTTTT	CASSMLSGGNTGELFF
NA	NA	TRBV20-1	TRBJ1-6	TGCAGTGCTAGCGTCGGGACGGTGGGGAATTCACCCCTCCACTTT	CSASVGTVGNSPLHF